Below, one T cell receptor beta chain is given with its context. Its antigen is as yet unknown. These data belong to a study of blood T cells in healthy people across ages. Study-level findings and limits: Age showed a roughly linear inverse relationship with TCR beta diversity per million T cells.

The second PCR ran roughly 6 to 12 cycles with a sample-barcoded 5' primer and J-beta primers. Each single sample gave us at least 3 million CDR3-containing paired-end reads. TCRdb re-called the 5' RACE reads through MiXCR, storing one row per CDR3 protein. This sample has approximately 800,000 distinct CDR3 sequences, with roughly 50% found just once. The germline V gene has CDR1 SGHTA and CDR2 FQGNSA. The CDR3 has 14 residues. V was trimmed by 1 base and J by 0 bases, leaving 7 bases between them. This TCR came from a man younger than 40 in good health. The V and J genes are TRBV7-2 and TRBJ2-7; no clear D. Sequenced sample: blood. The DNA of the CDR3 is TGTGCCAGCAGCTTAGTTGTTAACTCCTACGAGCAGTACTTC. It encodes CASSLVVNSYEQYF.